This entry is about one T cell receptor (beta chain). Its antigen is unknown. The CDR3 has 17 residues. Germline CDR1 is SNHLY and CDR2 is FYNNEI. The V segment lost 5 bases and the J segment 5 bases; nucleotides outside the gene matches: 13. The sample is drawn from a study of OX40 agonist ivuxolimab in advanced cancers. Points from the study as a whole: Some of the lowest clonal expansion was seen in partial responders at 0.1-3.0 mg/kg. More expanded clones were found, on average, in CD8+ than in CD4+ T cells. Both CD4+ and CD8+ T cell populations in blood had undergone clonal expansion by week 6 at 0.1 to 3.0 mg/kg.

Assay used: immunoSEQ multiplex PCR; TCRdb lists only in-frame clones, some missing. Here the sample spans about 83,000 clones, about 86% being singletons. This receptor was identified in an adult with an advanced solid tumor such as melanoma, head and neck, liver or kidney cancer. V gene TRBV2 combines with J gene TRBJ2-3, with 10 bases lining up with TRBD2. The sample here was CD4+ or CD8+ T cells sorted from blood, taken in a trial of the OX40 agonist ivuxolimab. CDR3 coding DNA: TGTGCCAGCAGTCCTTTCCTAGCGGGGGTGTCCATAGATACGCAGTATTTT. Its protein is CASSPFLAGVSIDTQYF.